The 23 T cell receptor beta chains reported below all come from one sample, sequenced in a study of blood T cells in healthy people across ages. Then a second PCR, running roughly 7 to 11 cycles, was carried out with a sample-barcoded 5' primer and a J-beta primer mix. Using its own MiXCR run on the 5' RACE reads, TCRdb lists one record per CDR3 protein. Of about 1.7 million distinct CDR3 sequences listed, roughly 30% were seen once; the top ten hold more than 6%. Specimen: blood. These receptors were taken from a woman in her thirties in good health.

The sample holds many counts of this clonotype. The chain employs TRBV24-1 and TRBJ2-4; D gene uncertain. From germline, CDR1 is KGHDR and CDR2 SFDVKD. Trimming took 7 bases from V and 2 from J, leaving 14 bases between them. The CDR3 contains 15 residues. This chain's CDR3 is CATRTPRRPKNIQYF. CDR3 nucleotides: TGTGCCACCAGGACCCCACGACGTCCCAAAAACATTCAGTACTTC.

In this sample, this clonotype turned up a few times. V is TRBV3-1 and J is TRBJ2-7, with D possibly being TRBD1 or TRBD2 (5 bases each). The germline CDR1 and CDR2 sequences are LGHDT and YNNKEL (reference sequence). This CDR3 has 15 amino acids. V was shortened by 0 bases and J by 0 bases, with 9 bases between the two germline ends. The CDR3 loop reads CASSQESGLSYEQYF. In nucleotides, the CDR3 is TGTGCCAGCAGCCAAGAGTCGGGGCTCTCCTACGAGCAGTACTTC.

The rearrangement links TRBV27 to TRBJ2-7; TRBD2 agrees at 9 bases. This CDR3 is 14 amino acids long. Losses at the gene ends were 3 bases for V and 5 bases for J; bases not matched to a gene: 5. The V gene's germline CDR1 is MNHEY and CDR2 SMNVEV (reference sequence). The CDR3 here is CASSFSGGINEQYF. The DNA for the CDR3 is TGTGCCAGCAGTTTCAGCGGGGGGATAAACGAGCAGTACTTC.

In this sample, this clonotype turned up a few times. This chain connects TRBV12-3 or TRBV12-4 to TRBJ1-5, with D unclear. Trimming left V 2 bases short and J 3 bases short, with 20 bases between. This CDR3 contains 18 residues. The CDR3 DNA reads TGTGCCAGCAGTTTAACGTTGAGAGGGCTCGTGTCCAATCAGCCCCAGCATTTT. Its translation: CASSLTLRGLVSNQPQHF.

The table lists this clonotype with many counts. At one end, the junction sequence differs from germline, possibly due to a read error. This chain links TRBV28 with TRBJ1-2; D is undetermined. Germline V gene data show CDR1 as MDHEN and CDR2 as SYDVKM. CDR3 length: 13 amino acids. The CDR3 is CASSLRRNYGYTF. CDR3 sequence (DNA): TGTGCCAGCAGTTTAAGGCGTAACTATGGTTACACCTTC.

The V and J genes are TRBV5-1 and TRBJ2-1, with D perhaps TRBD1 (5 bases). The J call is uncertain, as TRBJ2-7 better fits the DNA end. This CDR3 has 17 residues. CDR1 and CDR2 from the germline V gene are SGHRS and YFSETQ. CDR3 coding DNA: TGCGCCAGCAGCAAGGCGTCAGGGTCGAGCTCCTACAATGAGCAGTACTTC. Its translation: CASSKASGSSSYNEQYF.

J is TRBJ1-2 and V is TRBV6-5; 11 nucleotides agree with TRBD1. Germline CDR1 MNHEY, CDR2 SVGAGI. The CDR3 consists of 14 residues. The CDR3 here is CAWAPGQGVYGYTF. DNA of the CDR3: TGTGCTTGGGCACCGGGACAGGGGGTGTATGGCTACACCTTC.

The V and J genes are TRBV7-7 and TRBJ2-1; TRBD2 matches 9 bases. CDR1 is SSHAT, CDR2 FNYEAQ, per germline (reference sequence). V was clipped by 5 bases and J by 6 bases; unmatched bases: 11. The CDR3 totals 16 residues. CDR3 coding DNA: TGTGCCAGCAGCCCATTAGCGGGGGATGTCGTCAATGAGCAGTTCTTC. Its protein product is CASSPLAGDVVNEQFF.

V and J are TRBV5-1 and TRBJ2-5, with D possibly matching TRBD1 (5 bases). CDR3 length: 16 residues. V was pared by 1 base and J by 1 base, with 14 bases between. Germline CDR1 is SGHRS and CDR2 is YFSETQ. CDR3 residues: CASSLNLLQGQETQYF. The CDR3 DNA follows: TGCGCCAGCAGCTTGAACCTCCTCCAGGGCCAAGAGACCCAGTACTTC.

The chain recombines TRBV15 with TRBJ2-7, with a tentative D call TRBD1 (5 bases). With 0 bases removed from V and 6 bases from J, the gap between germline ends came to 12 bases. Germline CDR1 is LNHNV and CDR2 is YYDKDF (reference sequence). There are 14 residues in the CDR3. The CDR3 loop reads CATSRDQGIGEQYF. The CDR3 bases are TGTGCCACCAGCAGAGATCAGGGAATTGGCGAGCAGTACTTC.

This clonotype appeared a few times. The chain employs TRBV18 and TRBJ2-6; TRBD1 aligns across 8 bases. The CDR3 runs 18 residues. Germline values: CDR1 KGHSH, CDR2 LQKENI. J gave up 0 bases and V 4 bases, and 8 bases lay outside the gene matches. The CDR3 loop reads CASSRMGQDLSGANVLTF. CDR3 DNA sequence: TGTGCCAGCTCACGGATGGGACAGGACCTCTCTGGGGCCAACGTCCTGACTTTC.

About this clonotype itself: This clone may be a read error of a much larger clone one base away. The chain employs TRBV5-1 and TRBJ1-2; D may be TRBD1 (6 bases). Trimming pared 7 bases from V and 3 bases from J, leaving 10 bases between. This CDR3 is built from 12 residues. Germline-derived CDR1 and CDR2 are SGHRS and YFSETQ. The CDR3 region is CASCHRDYGYTF. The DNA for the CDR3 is TGCGCCAGCTGCCACAGGGACTATGGCTACACCTTC.

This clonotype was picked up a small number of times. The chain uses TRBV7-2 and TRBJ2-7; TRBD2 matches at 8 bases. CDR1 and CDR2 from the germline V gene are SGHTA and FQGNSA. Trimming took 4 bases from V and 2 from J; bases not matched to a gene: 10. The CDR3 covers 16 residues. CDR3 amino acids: CASSSSSTSGTYEQYF. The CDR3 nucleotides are TGTGCCAGCAGCTCCTCGAGCACTAGCGGAACCTACGAGCAGTACTTC.

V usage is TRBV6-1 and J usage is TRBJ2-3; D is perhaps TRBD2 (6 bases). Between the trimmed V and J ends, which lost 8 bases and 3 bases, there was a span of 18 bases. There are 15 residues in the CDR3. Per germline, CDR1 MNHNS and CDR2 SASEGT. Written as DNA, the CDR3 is TGTGCCAGCTATTCCCCATTGCGGGGAACAGATACGCAGTATTTT. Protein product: CASYSPLRGTDTQYF.

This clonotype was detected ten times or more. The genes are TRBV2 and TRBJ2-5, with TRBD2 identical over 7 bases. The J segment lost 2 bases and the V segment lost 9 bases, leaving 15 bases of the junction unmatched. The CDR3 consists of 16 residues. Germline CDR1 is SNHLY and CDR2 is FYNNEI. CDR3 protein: CARTDGRLAQQETQYF. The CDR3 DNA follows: TGTGCCAGGACTGACGGGAGGCTAGCGCAACAAGAGACCCAGTACTTC.

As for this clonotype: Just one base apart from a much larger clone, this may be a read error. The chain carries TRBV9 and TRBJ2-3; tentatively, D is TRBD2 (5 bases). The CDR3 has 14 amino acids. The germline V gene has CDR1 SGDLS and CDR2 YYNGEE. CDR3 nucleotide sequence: TGTGCCAGCAGCGTAGAGGCGGGCACAGATGCGCAGTATTTT. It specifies CASSVEAGTDAQYF.

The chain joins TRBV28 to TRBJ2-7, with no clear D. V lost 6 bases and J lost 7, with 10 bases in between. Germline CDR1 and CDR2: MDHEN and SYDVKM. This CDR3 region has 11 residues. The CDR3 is CASRLVREQYF. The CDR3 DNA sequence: TGTGCCAGCAGGTTAGTGAGGGAGCAGTACTTC.

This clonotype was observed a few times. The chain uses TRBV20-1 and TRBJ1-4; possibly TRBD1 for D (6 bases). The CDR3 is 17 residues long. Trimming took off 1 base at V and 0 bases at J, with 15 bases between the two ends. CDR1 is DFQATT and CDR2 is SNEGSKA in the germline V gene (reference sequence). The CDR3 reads CSARAPSGGATNEKLFF. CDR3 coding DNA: TGCAGTGCTAGAGCCCCGAGCGGGGGCGCAACTAATGAAAAACTGTTTTTT.

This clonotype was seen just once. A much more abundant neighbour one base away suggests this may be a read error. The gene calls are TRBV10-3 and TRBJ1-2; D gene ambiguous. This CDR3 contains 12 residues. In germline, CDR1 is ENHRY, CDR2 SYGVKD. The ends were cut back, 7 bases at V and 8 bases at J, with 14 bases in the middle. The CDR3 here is CAITQDVEGYTF. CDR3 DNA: TGTGCCATCACCCAAGACGTGGAGGGCTACACCTTC.

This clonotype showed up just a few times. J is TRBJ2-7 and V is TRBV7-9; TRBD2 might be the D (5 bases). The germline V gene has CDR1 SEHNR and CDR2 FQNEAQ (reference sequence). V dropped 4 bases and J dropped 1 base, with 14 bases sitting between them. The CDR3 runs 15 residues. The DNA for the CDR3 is TGTGCCAGCAGCTCCCCTGGACGGACTTCCTACGAGCAGTACTTC. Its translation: CASSSPGRTSYEQYF.

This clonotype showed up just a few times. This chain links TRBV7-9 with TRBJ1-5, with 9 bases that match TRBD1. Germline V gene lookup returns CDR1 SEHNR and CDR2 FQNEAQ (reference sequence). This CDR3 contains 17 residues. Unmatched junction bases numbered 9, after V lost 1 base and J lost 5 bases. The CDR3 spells CASSLVTTGTGYQPQHF. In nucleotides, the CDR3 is TGTGCCAGCAGCTTAGTGACTACCGGGACAGGGTATCAGCCCCAGCATTTT. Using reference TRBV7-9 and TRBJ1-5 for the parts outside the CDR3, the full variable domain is DTGVSQNPRHKITKRGQNVTFRCDPISEHNRLYWYRQTLGQGPEFLTYFQNEAQLEKSRLLSDRFSAERPKGSFSTLEIQRTEQGDSAMYLCASSLVTTGTGYQPQHFGDGTRLSIL.

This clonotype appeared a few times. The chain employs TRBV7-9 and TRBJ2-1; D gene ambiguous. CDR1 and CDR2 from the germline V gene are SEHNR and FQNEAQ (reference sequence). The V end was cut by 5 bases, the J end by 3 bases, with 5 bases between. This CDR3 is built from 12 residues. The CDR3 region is CASSEFYNEQFF. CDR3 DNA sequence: TGTGCCAGCAGCGAGTTCTACAATGAGCAGTTCTTC.

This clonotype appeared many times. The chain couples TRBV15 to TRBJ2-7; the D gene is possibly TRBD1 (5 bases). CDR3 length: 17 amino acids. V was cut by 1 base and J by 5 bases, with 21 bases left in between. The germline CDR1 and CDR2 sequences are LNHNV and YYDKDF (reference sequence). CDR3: CATSRGLSLGAVDEQYF. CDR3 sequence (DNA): TGTGCCACCAGCAGAGGCCTAAGTCTAGGGGCGGTGGACGAGCAGTACTTC.